Shown below are 5 T cell receptor beta chains from a single sample sequenced in a study of T cell changes during pregnancy in multiple sclerosis. Clones were sequenced by immunoSEQ multiplex PCR, and TCRdb holds only the in-frame ones, with some missing. The profile shows about 70,000 clones, about 95% of them singletons. The source was peripheral blood, collected in the third trimester of pregnancy. Receptor source: a female donor with multiple sclerosis, enrolled in a pregnancy study.

The rearrangement joins TRBV20-1 to TRBJ1-2, with no clear D. Germline CDR1 reads DFQATT; CDR2 reads SNEGSKA (reference sequence). The germline V and J ends were trimmed by 3 bases and 6 bases, with 5 bases remaining between them. The CDR3 extends over 10 amino acids. The CDR3 sequence: CSAREDGYTF. CDR3 DNA sequence: TGCAGTGCTAGGGAGGATGGCTACACCTTC.

This chain joins TRBV6-1 and TRBJ2-7; the D gene is possibly TRBD1 (5 bases). The V end was cut by 6 bases, the J end by 3 bases, with 18 bases between. Germline V lookup: CDR1 MNHNS, CDR2 SASEGT. This CDR3 has 15 residues. As DNA, the CDR3 is TGTGCCAGCAGCCCACTGACAGATAACAACTACGAGCAGTACTTC. It specifies CASSPLTDNNYEQYF.

This clone was detected only once. V usage is TRBV4-2 and J usage is TRBJ1-1; no clear D. Germline CDR1 is LGHNA and CDR2 is YNFKEQ. Deletions cut 4 bases from V and 0 bases from J, with 15 bases between. This CDR3 spans 16 amino acids. CDR3 in amino acids: CASSPQATSLNTEAFF. The CDR3 coding sequence is TGTGCCAGCAGCCCGCAGGCCACCTCTTTGAACACTGAAGCTTTCTTT.

DNA of the CDR3: TGTGCCAGCAGTGTCCCTAGCGGGGGAGCCTACGAGCAGTACTTC. Encoded protein: CASSVPSGGAYEQYF. This chain links TRBV2 with TRBJ2-7, with 10 bases matching TRBD2. With V trimmed by 4 bases and J by 2 bases, 5 bases remained unmatched. Germline CDR1 is SNHLY and CDR2 is FYNNEI. The CDR3 runs to 15 residues.

The chain's CDR3 is CASRDSGGWSNQPQHF. For the CDR3, the DNA is TGTGCCAGTAGGGATTCAGGGGGCTGGAGCAATCAGCCCCAGCATTTT. The chain combines TRBV19 with TRBJ1-5; TRBD1 aligns across 8 bases. Germline trimming cut 6 bases from V and 1 base from J; bases unmatched to any gene: 8. This CDR3 spans 16 amino acids. Germline V CDR1 and CDR2: LNHDA, SQIVND (reference sequence).